Listed below are T cell receptor beta chains from one sample, sequenced in a study of blood T cell repertoires in COVID-19. The data were produced by immunoSEQ multiplex PCR, yet TCRdb's version contains in-frame clones alone and is incomplete. The sample contains around 230,000 clones, around 89% of which appear only once. The specimen sequenced was PBMCs or T cells enriched from blood (not recorded which). The receptors derive from a woman aged 25 to 39 who had recovered from COVID-19. The CDR3 runs from the conserved cysteine through the conserved F or W. The D gene is left open where the match is weak. A clone size is listed for some rows: how often the clone was seen (once, few, many), or a class if it is expanded.

V gene	clone size	J gene	D gene	CDR3 DNA	CDR3 protein
TRBV4-2	-	TRBJ2-7	-	TGTGCCAGCAGCCAAGGAGGAGACTACGAGCAGTACTTC	CASSQGGDYEQYF
TRBV11-2	once	TRBJ2-3	TRBD2	TGTGCCAGCGAGAGGACTAGCAAATCAGATACGCAGTATTTT	CASERTSKSDTQYF
TRBV19	-	TRBJ1-2	-	TGTGCCAGTAGTACCGTTATGCAGGGATATGGCTACACCTTC	CASSTVMQGYGYTF
TRBV28	-	TRBJ1-4	-	TGTGCCAGCAGCCCAGGGGAGTGGAGTGAAAAACTGTTTTTT	CASSPGEWSEKLFF
TRBV5-4	-	TRBJ2-5	TRBD2	TGTGCCTTGGGGGGGGGTCGAGAGACCCAGTACTTC	CALGGGRETQYF
TRBV10-3	-	TRBJ2-7	TRBD1	TGTGCCATCAGTGAGTCGAGGACAGGGGTTTACGAGCAGTACTTC	CAISESRTGVYEQYF
TRBV11-2	-	TRBJ2-3	-	TGTGCCAGCAGCTTGGGGGCAGGGCCCTGCTTTTGCACAGATACGCAGTATTTT	CASSLGAGPCFCTDTQYF
TRBV5-4	-	TRBJ1-2	TRBD1	TGTGCCAGCAGCTTGGGAGACAGGGTTGGCTACACCTTC	CASSLGDRVGYTF
TRBV18	-	TRBJ2-3	-	TGTGCCAGCTCACCAGTTCCCGGGACAGATACGCAGTATTTT	CASSPVPGTDTQYF
TRBV6-4	-	TRBJ2-1	-	TGTGCCAGCAGTGTGACTGGTTACAATGAGCAGTTCTTC	CASSVTGYNEQFF
TRBV3-1/TRBV3-2	-	TRBJ1-6	-	TGTGCCAGCAGCCAAAGCCCGGGTGATAATTCACCCCTCCACTTT	CASSQSPGDNSPLHF
TRBV4-1	-	TRBJ1-3	-	TGCGCCAGCAGCCACGATCCCCCGAGCTCTGGAAACACCATATATTTT	CASSHDPPSSGNTIYF
TRBV2	-	TRBJ1-1	-	TGTGCCAGCAGTGAAGGCAGGGGATTGAACACTGAAGCTTTCTTT	CASSEGRGLNTEAFF
TRBV3-1/TRBV3-2	-	TRBJ1-5	TRBD1	TGTGCCAGCAGCTTCATCGACAGGGCTAACCCTAATCAGCCCCAGCATTTT	CASSFIDRANPNQPQHF
TRBV15	-	TRBJ1-5	-	TGTGCCACCAGCAGGGGCCCAGGGGAGAATCAGCCCCAGCATTTT	CATSRGPGENQPQHF
TRBV9	-	TRBJ1-2	-	TGTGCCAGCAGCGTACTCGACTTATTGACGGAAAGTCCCTATGGCTACACCTTC	CASSVLDLLTESPYGYTF
TRBV5-6	-	TRBJ2-1	TRBD1	TGTGCCAGCAGCCAGGACAGGATCCCTGAGCAGTTCTTC	CASSQDRIPEQFF
TRBV4-2	once	TRBJ2-3	TRBD1	TGTGCCAGCAGCCAATTTGGTCCCCAGGGACAGAGCACAGATACGCAGTATTTT	CASSQFGPQGQSTDTQYF
TRBV27	-	TRBJ1-5	-	TGTGCCAGCAGTTTCAATAGCAATCAGCCCCAGCATTTT	CASSFNSNQPQHF
TRBV29-1	-	TRBJ2-2	TRBD2	TGCAGCGTAAGACTAGCGGGGAACACCGGGGAGCTGTTTTTT	CSVRLAGNTGELFF
TRBV4-3	-	TRBJ1-6	-	TGCGCCAGCAGCCAAGCCCTATTTAATTCACCCCTCCACTTT	CASSQALFNSPLHF
TRBV7-8	-	TRBJ2-6	-	TGTGCCAGCACCCTAGGGGCAATTAGCTCTGGGGCCAACGTCCTGACTTTC	CASTLGAISSGANVLTF
TRBV18	-	TRBJ1-1	-	TGTGCCAGCTCACCACCCCCGGGTGAGGACACTGAAGCTTTCTTT	CASSPPPGEDTEAFF
TRBV6-2/TRBV6-3	-	TRBJ1-1	TRBD1	TGTGCCAGCAGTCCCGGACAGGTCGAGTCTTTCTTT	CASSPGQVESFF
TRBV25-1	-	TRBJ2-7	-	TGTGCCAGCAGTGAAGGCTACAGGAGAACCTACGAGCAGTACTTC	CASSEGYRRTYEQYF
TRBV7-3	-	TRBJ2-3	TRBD2	TGTGCCAGCAGCCGCCTCGGGACTAGCGGGGCTAAGACAGATACGCAGTATTTT	CASSRLGTSGAKTDTQYF
TRBV6-2/TRBV6-3	-	TRBJ1-4	TRBD1	TGTGCCAGCAGTTACTCCGGGACAGGGTTCGGTGAAAAACTGTTTTTT	CASSYSGTGFGEKLFF
TRBV9	-	TRBJ2-3	-	TGTGCCAGCAGCGTAGATTCCTTCACAGATACGCAGTATTTT	CASSVDSFTDTQYF
TRBV5-1	-	TRBJ1-2	TRBD1	TGCGCCAGCAGCCCCGGGACAGGGGGCAGCTATGGCTACACCTTC	CASSPGTGGSYGYTF
TRBV5-1	-	TRBJ1-5	-	TGCGCCAGCAGCTTGGATGAGGCCAGGGGACAGCCCCAGCATTTT	CASSLDEARGQPQHF
TRBV6-5	once	TRBJ1-3	-	TGTGCCAGCAGAGCTATTCTAAGCACCATATATTTT	CASRAILSTIYF
TRBV21-1	-	TRBJ2-6	-	TGTGCCAGCAGCGATGGGAGGTTTGGGGCCAACGTCCTGACTTTC	CASSDGRFGANVLTF
TRBV5-1	once	TRBJ1-6	-	TGCGCCAGCAGCTTGGAAACGGGGGTTTCACCCCTCCACTTT	CASSLETGVSPLHF
TRBV3-1/TRBV3-2	-	TRBJ2-2	TRBD2	TGTGCCAGCAGCCAAGACAAGGGACTAGCGAACACCGGGGAGCTGTTTTTT	CASSQDKGLANTGELFF
TRBV24-1	-	TRBJ2-3	TRBD2	TGTGCCACCAGTCTGGGGGGGATGTCAGATACGCAGTATTTT	CATSLGGMSDTQYF
TRBV7-9	-	TRBJ2-5	TRBD1	TGTGCCAGCAGCTTAGTACAGGGGGGAAGAGAGACCCAGTACTTC	CASSLVQGGRETQYF
TRBV27	-	TRBJ1-1	TRBD1	TGTGCCAGCAGTTTAACAGAGGACAGGGGTTGGGGTGAAGCTTTCTTT	CASSLTEDRGWGEAFF
TRBV7-6	-	TRBJ2-1	-	TGTGCCAGCAGCTTAACGGCGGGGAGCTCCTACAATGAGCAGTTCTTC	CASSLTAGSSYNEQFF
TRBV4-3	-	TRBJ1-4	-	TGCGCCAGCAGCCAAGATCCCCAGGGTTCTTCGGAAAGACTGTTTTTT	CASSQDPQGSSERLFF
TRBV27	-	TRBJ1-6	-	TGTGCCGCAGCCGGGACATATCGTTCACCCCTCCACTTT	CAAAGTYRSPLHF
TRBV14	-	TRBJ1-6	-	TGTGCCAGCAGCCAAGAGTTTAGGAGTTCACCCCTCCACTTT	CASSQEFRSSPLHF
TRBV4-1	-	TRBJ1-1	-	TGCGCCAGCAGCCGGACAGTCAACACTGAAGCTTTCTTT	CASSRTVNTEAFF
TRBV4-3	-	TRBJ2-3	-	TGCGCCAGCAGCCAAGCGTCGGGGTTCGGAGATACGCAGTATTTT	CASSQASGFGDTQYF
TRBV7-2	-	TRBJ2-1	-	TGTGCCAGCAGCCCCGCCGGGCGGGGACACAATGAGCAGTTCTTC	CASSPAGRGHNEQFF
TRBV5-6	-	TRBJ2-2	TRBD1	TGTGCCAGCAGCTTTAGCGACAGGGGCTACACCGGGGAGCTGTTTTTT	CASSFSDRGYTGELFF
TRBV5-8	-	TRBJ2-3	-	TGTGCCAGCAGCCCGAGGCCGTCAGAGGACAAATTCACAGATACGCAGTATTTT	CASSPRPSEDKFTDTQYF
TRBV25-1	-	TRBJ1-6	-	TGTGCCAGCAGTGAAAAGGGGCGGCATTTCCATTCACCCCTCCACTTT	CASSEKGRHFHSPLHF
TRBV19	-	TRBJ1-2	TRBD1	TGTGCCAGTAGTATATTGTGGACAGGGGGCGGACACTATGGCTACACCTTC	CASSILWTGGGHYGYTF
TRBV7-9	-	TRBJ1-2	TRBD1	TGTGCCAGCAGCTACGCGACAGGGACCTATGGCTACACCTTC	CASSYATGTYGYTF
TRBV19	-	TRBJ1-1	TRBD1	TGTGCCAGTAGTTCGGGACAGGGGTGGGCTGAAGCTTTCTTT	CASSSGQGWAEAFF
TRBV4-3	-	TRBJ2-3	-	TGCGCCAGCAGCCAGTCCTACGGGACTTTCACAGATACGCAGTATTTT	CASSQSYGTFTDTQYF
TRBV7-2	-	TRBJ1-6	-	TGTGCCAGCAGCTCGACAGGAGCATATAATTCACCCCTCCACTTT	CASSSTGAYNSPLHF
TRBV29-1	once	TRBJ2-2	-	TGCAGCGTTGAGAAAAGGGGAGGTTTGGGTTCCGGGGAGCTGTTTTTT	CSVEKRGGLGSGELFF
TRBV5-1	-	TRBJ2-6	-	TGCGCCAGCAGCTTGCTACAGGGTGCCTCTGGGGCCAACGTCCTGACTTTC	CASSLLQGASGANVLTF
TRBV4-2	-	TRBJ1-2	-	TGTGCCAGCAGCCAAGTTTTGACAGAAATTAACTATGGCTACACCTTC	CASSQVLTEINYGYTF
TRBV7-2	few	TRBJ2-7	TRBD1	TGTGCCAGCAGCTTAGGGACAGGCTCCTACGAGCAGTACTTC	CASSLGTGSYEQYF
TRBV5-1	-	TRBJ2-3	-	TGCGCCAGCAGCTTGGCCAATACCCGCGCAGATACGCAGTATTTT	CASSLANTRADTQYF